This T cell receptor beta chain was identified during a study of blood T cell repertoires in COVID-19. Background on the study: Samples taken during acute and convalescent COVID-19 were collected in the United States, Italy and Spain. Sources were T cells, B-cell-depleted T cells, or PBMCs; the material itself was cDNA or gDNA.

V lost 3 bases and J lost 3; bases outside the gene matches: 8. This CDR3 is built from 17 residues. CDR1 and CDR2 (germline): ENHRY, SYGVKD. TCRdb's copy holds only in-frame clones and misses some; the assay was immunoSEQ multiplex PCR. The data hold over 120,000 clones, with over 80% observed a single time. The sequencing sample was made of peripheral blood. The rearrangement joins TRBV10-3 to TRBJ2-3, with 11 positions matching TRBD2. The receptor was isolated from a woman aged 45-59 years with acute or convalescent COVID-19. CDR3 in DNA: TGTGCCATCAGTGATACTAGCGGGAGAGGTCGTACAGATACGCAGTATTTT. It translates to CAISDTSGRGRTDTQYF.